This T cell receptor (beta chain) was sequenced during a study of molecular identifiers for immune sequencing clone quantification. Trimming shortened V by 1 base and J by 8 bases, and 19 bases separated the two germline ends. The length of the CDR3 is 15 residues. Germline lookup yields CDR1 DFQATT and CDR2 SNEGSKA (reference sequence). Previously published methods and listed TCR primers were used for the bulk TCR libraries. TCRdb itself ran the PCR reads through MiXCR, one entry per CDR3 protein. Of 460,000 or so distinct CDR3 sequences listed, about a fifth were seen once; the top ten hold under 0.85%. Worth noting for this clonotype: This clone may be a read error of a much larger clone one base away.

V usage is TRBV20-1 and J usage is TRBJ2-3; D not certain. Material for sequencing was naive CD8+ T cells from blood, with Jurkat cell RNA spiked in. Subset: FACS-sorted CD8+CD4-CCR7+CD45RA+ naive T cells. This TCR derives from a human donor in good health. Some libraries in this study had Jurkat cell RNA spiked in. CDR3 protein: CSARGFTPGWSTQYF. For the CDR3, the DNA is TGCAGTGCTAGAGGTTTTACGCCCGGATGGAGTACGCAGTATTTT.